This T cell receptor (beta chain) derives from a study of blood T cell repertoires in COVID-19. Study background: Specimens from acute and convalescent COVID-19 originated in the United States, Italy and Spain.

Germline assignment: CDR1 KGHSH and CDR2 LQKENI. The V gene lost 6 bases and the J gene lost 8 bases, with 28 bases spanning the gap. The CDR3 loop spans 17 amino acids. Per the authors' pipeline: Amplifying reference gene primers gave estimates of nucleated cell counts. Assay used: immunoSEQ multiplex PCR; TCRdb lists only in-frame clones, some missing. V, J and clone size reflect that table, while D and trimming were determined from the DNA. The data show roughly 150,000 clones, about three quarters seen once. This chain connects TRBV18 to TRBJ1-2; tentatively, D is TRBD1 (6 bases). This TCR came from a man between 60 and 75 years old with acute or convalescent COVID-19. Sample: peripheral blood. The CDR3 DNA is TGTGCCAGCTCCCGAGAAAGGGGGTTGTGGCAGTATGAAGGCTACACCTTC. As protein: CASSRERGLWQYEGYTF.